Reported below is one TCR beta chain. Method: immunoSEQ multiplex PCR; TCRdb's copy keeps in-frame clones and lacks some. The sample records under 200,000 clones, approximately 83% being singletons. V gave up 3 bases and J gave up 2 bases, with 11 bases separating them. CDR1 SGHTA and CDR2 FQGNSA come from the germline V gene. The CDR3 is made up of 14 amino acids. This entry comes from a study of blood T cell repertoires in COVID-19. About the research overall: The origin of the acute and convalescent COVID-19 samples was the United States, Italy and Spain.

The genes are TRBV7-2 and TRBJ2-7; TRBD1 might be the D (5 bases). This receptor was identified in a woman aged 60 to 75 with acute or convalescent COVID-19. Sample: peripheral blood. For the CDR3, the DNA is TGTGCCAGCAGCTTTAACCAGGGAACCTACGAGCAGTACTTC. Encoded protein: CASSFNQGTYEQYF.